What follows describes a single T cell receptor beta chain. The antigen is unknown. Investigators performed immunoSEQ version v3.0 at survey level. Sequencing used immunoSEQ multiplex PCR; TCRdb keeps in-frame clones, though not all of them. The sample has about 44,000 clones; nearly 95% are singletons. CDR1 is SGHNT, CDR2 YYREEE, per germline (reference sequence). V lost 2 bases to trimming and J lost 1 base, with 9 bases between them. This CDR3 is built from 14 residues. The study used samples holding about 0.9-10 million cryopreserved PBMC before DNA extraction. The data were obtained in a study of long-term antiretroviral therapy in people with HIV. Findings and limits, study-wide: Post-ART, diversity grew, though it stayed under transplant donor control levels.

Sequencing was performed on unsorted PBMCs, taken 3.7 years after starting antiretroviral therapy. The clonotype was recovered from a woman between 50 and 59 years old with HIV. The genes are TRBV5-4 and TRBJ1-1, with D perhaps TRBD1 (5 bases). The CDR3 loop reads CASSFGHSNTEAFF. The CDR3 bases are TGTGCCAGCAGCTTTGGACACTCGAACACTGAAGCTTTCTTT.